The 27 T cell receptor beta chains below come from one sample, sequenced in a study of blood T cells in healthy people across ages. The second PCR ran roughly 6 to 12 cycles with a sample-barcoded 5' primer and J-beta primers. TCRdb reprocessed the 5' RACE reads with MiXCR, giving one entry per CDR3 protein. There are hundreds of thousands of distinct CDR3 sequences in the sample; around 21% occur only once, and approximately 3.6% lies in the top ten. Sequenced sample: blood. These TCRs come from a man in his sixties or seventies in good health.

This clonotype turned up a few times. This CDR3 is CSGNTGGIYQYF. CDR3 coding DNA: TGCAGTGGCAACACAGGGGGCATATATCAGTACTTC. The chain employs TRBV20-1 and TRBJ2-4; 9 positions agree with TRBD1. CDR3 length: 12 residues. The V and J ends lost 7 bases and 12 bases, in that order; junction bases with no gene match: 10. Germline assignment: CDR1 DFQATT and CDR2 SNEGSKA (reference sequence).

This clonotype showed up many times. The CDR3 sequence is CASSSLGAGHQETQYF. Here the CDR3 DNA reads TGTGCCAGCAGTTCTCTTGGGGCAGGGCACCAAGAGACCCAGTACTTC. This chain connects TRBV27 to TRBJ2-5, with D tentatively TRBD1 (5 bases). The CDR3 totals 16 residues. The germline V and J ends were trimmed by 4 bases and 0 bases, with 15 bases remaining between them. CDR1 and CDR2 (germline): MNHEY, SMNVEV (reference sequence).

The chain carries TRBV15 and TRBJ2-5, with D possibly TRBD2 on 7 matching bases. The J call is in doubt because the DNA end fits TRBJ2-7 better. This CDR3 region has 15 residues. Germline CDR1 is LNHNV and CDR2 is YYDKDF (reference sequence). Written as DNA, the CDR3 is TGTGCCACCAGCAGAGATCTGGAGGGGGGGGTCGAGCAGTACTTC. Translated: CATSRDLEGGVEQYF.

This clonotype has a handful of counts. This chain joins TRBV2 and TRBJ2-1; D unclear. V was trimmed by 11 bases and J by 0 bases, leaving 5 bases between them. Germline V gene lookup returns CDR1 SNHLY and CDR2 FYNNEI. The CDR3 spans 11 residues. This CDR3 reads CAGYSYNEQFF. CDR3 sequence (DNA): TGTGCCGGGTACTCCTACAATGAGCAGTTCTTC.

Only a few counts were recorded for this clonotype. The chain carries TRBV7-2 and TRBJ2-1, with 11 bases lining up with TRBD2. Trimming cost V 5 bases and J 4 bases; bases outside gene matches: 7. The CDR3 is 16 residues long. Germline-derived CDR1 and CDR2 are SGHTA and FQGNSA. CDR3 residues: CASSISGTSGYNEQFF. Written as DNA, the CDR3 is TGTGCCAGCAGCATTTCCGGGACTAGCGGATACAATGAGCAGTTCTTC.

This clonotype turned up a few times. This chain links TRBV3-1 with TRBJ2-3; tentatively, D is TRBD2 (6 bases). The CDR3 runs to 16 residues. Germline CDR1 and CDR2: LGHDT and YNNKEL (reference sequence). V lost 0 bases and J lost 2, with 12 bases in between. In nucleotides, the CDR3 is TGTGCCAGCAGCCAAGACCCCCGGGACTCCACAGATACGCAGTATTTT. It is translated as CASSQDPRDSTDTQYF.

J is TRBJ2-5 and V is TRBV19; D may be TRBD2 (6 bases). Gene TRBJ2-1 matches the end of the DNA better, so the J call may be wrong. CDR3 length equals 15 residues. The germline gives CDR1 LNHDA, CDR2 SQIVND (reference sequence). The CDR3 sequence is CASSTGTAAWNEQFF. CDR3 bases: TGTGCCAGTAGTACCGGGACTGCAGCGTGGAATGAGCAGTTCTTC.

There are a few counts of this clonotype. The chain employs TRBV28 and TRBJ2-2; D gene unclear. V was cut by 3 bases and J by 4 bases, with 3 bases left in between. The CDR3 has 12 residues. CDR1 and CDR2 from the germline V gene are MDHEN and SYDVKM. CDR3 coding DNA: TGTGCCAGCAGTTTTTTCACCGGGGAGCTGTTTTTT. Its protein product is CASSFFTGELFF.

About this clonotype itself: An end of the junction differs from the germline gene, which may be a read error. V usage is TRBV20-1 and J usage is TRBJ2-1; 9 bases fit TRBD2. Germline-derived CDR1 and CDR2 are DFQATT and SNEGSKA (reference sequence). The CDR3 totals 13 residues. The CDR3, as DNA: TGCAGCGCTAGGGCTAGCGGGGACAATGAGCAGTTCTTC. As protein: CSARASGDNEQFF.

The rearrangement links TRBV5-1 to TRBJ1-4; a weak D match, TRBD1 (6 bases). Germline V gene lookup returns CDR1 SGHRS and CDR2 YFSETQ. The CDR3 is 14 residues long. V was clipped by 0 bases and J by 7 bases, with 10 bases between them. Here the CDR3 reads CASSLGGPVEKLFF. CDR3 coding DNA: TGCGCCAGCAGCTTGGGGGGGCCGGTTGAAAAACTGTTTTTT.

This clonotype showed up just a few times. The CDR3 DNA reads as TGTGCCAGCAGCTTAAAAGGGGGTACGGAGACCCAGTACTTC. Translating it yields CASSLKGGTETQYF. The V call is TRBV7-2, the J call TRBJ2-5, with D possibly TRBD1 on 6 matching bases. Trimming removed 2 bases at V and 5 bases at J, with 12 bases between. The germline CDR1 and CDR2 sequences are SGHTA and FQGNSA. The CDR3 is 14 amino acids.

The chain employs TRBV3-1 and TRBJ2-1; perhaps TRBD2 as D (5 bases). Trimming removed 3 bases from V and 0 bases from J, with 12 bases in between. This CDR3 region has 16 residues. Germline V gene data show CDR1 as LGHDT and CDR2 as YNNKEL (reference sequence). CDR3 amino acids: CASSQTITNSYNEQFF. In nucleotides, the CDR3 is TGTGCCAGCAGCCAGACTATAACGAACTCCTACAATGAGCAGTTCTTC.

The chain recombines TRBV5-1 with TRBJ2-2; weak D call: TRBD2 (5 bases). The CDR3 has 16 amino acids. Germline V lookup: CDR1 SGHRS, CDR2 YFSETQ. Trimming pared 2 bases from V and 0 bases from J, leaving 11 bases between. Here the CDR3 DNA reads TGCGCCAGCAGCTTCGGCGGGCTAGCGAACACCGGGGAGCTGTTTTTT. Its protein is CASSFGGLANTGELFF.

The chain has TRBV5-1 and TRBJ2-3; D may correspond to TRBD1 or TRBD2 (5 bases each). Germline CDR1 and CDR2: SGHRS and YFSETQ. This CDR3 spans 14 amino acids. Trimming removed 4 bases from V and 5 bases from J, with 14 bases in between. CDR3 protein: CASSRDGAGDTQYF. CDR3 DNA sequence: TGCGCCAGCAGCCGCGACGGGGCCGGAGATACGCAGTATTTT. The full variable domain, with the rest looked up from reference TRBV5-1 and TRBJ2-3, is KAGVTQTPRYLIKTRGQQVTLSCSPISGHRSVSWYQQTPGQGLQFLFEYFSETQRNKGNFPGRFSGRQFSNSRSEMNVSTLELGDSALYLCASSRDGAGDTQYFGPGTRLTVL.

The chain links TRBV12-3 or TRBV12-4 to TRBJ2-5; D is perhaps TRBD2 (5 bases). The V end lost 0 bases, the J end lost 2 bases, and 10 bases lay between the germline ends. The CDR3 contains 15 residues. The CDR3 DNA follows: TGTGCCAGCAGTTTAGCTTTGGGAGCTCAAGAGACCCAGTACTTC. Translation gives CASSLALGAQETQYF.

Only one count was recorded for this clonotype. The rearrangement uses TRBV6-6 and TRBJ2-1; unclear D gene. This CDR3 is 12 amino acids long. V was trimmed by 5 bases and J by 7 bases, leaving 9 bases between them. Germline CDR1 reads MNHNY; CDR2 reads SVGAGI (reference sequence). The CDR3 spells CASSRPENEQFF. The DNA of the CDR3 is TGTGCCAGCAGTCGACCGGAGAATGAGCAGTTCTTC.

This clonotype was counted ten times or more. This sequence joins TRBV27 and TRBJ1-1, with no clear D. CDR3 length: 13 residues. Between the trimmed V and J ends, which lost 3 bases and 4 bases, there was a span of 9 bases. From germline, CDR1 is MNHEY and CDR2 SMNVEV (reference sequence). Here the CDR3 reads CASSFGQSTEAFF. CDR3 bases: TGTGCCAGCAGTTTTGGTCAATCCACTGAAGCTTTCTTT.

The J gene is TRBJ1-1, the V gene TRBV2, with D tentatively TRBD1 (6 bases). CDR3 size: 14 residues. Germline V gene lookup returns CDR1 SNHLY and CDR2 FYNNEI. V was shortened by 2 bases and J by 4 bases, with 11 bases between the two germline ends. The CDR3 spells CASSERGRGTEAFF. For the CDR3, the DNA is TGTGCCAGCAGTGAACGGGGGCGCGGCACTGAAGCTTTCTTT.

This chain links TRBV9 with TRBJ1-2; D is undetermined. With 0 bases removed from V and 2 bases from J, the gap between germline ends came to 11 bases. The CDR3 covers 15 residues. The germline gives CDR1 SGDLS, CDR2 YYNGEE. The CDR3 DNA reads TGTGCCAGCAGCGTAGCGGCGGAGATGAACTATGGCTACACCTTC. This sequence encodes CASSVAAEMNYGYTF.

As regards this clonotype: The junction does not match germline at one end; this may be a read error. The chain is built from TRBV7-7 and TRBJ2-5; TRBD2 agrees at 11 bases. The CDR3 has 15 residues. The germline V gene has CDR1 SSHAT and CDR2 FNYEAQ (reference sequence). The CDR3 DNA sequence: TGTGCTAGCAGCAACCCCGGGACTAGCGGAGAGACCCAGTACTTC. It specifies CASSNPGTSGETQYF.

CDR3 amino acids: CASSPQGHSQETQYF. The CDR3 nucleotides read TGTGCCAGCTCACCACAGGGACACTCACAAGAGACCCAGTACTTC. This chain connects TRBV18 to TRBJ2-5, with a possible D match to TRBD1 (6 bases). CDR1 is KGHSH and CDR2 is LQKENI in the germline V gene. This CDR3 is 15 amino acids long. V was pared by 1 base and J by 2 bases, with 11 bases between.

This clonotype was recorded only once. The J gene is TRBJ1-2, the V gene TRBV25-1, with 7 bases matching TRBD1. Germline trimming cut 6 bases from V and 0 bases from J; bases unmatched to any gene: 7. Germline V gene data show CDR1 as MGHDK and CDR2 as SYGVNS. The CDR3 runs 15 residues. The CDR3 sequence is CASRGQVGTNYGYTF. The CDR3 nucleotides are TGTGCCAGCAGAGGACAGGTCGGAACTAACTATGGCTACACCTTC.

This clonotype occurred a few times. V gene TRBV5-4 combines with J gene TRBJ2-7; the match to TRBD2 covers 12 bases. CDR3 length equals 16 residues. Germline CDR1 and CDR2: SGHNT and YYREEE (reference sequence). V lost 5 bases, J lost 3 bases, and 9 bases stayed unmatched. The CDR3 coding sequence is TGTGCCAGCAGTGCTGTTGCTAGCGGGAGGGTCTACGAGCAGTACTTC. Translation gives CASSAVASGRVYEQYF.

Comments on this clonotype: A much larger clone differs from this one at a single base, so this may be a read error. CDR3 DNA: TGTGCCAGCAGTTGGGACAGGCTCTATGGCTACACCTTC. Protein sequence: CASSWDRLYGYTF. This chain links TRBV6-5 with TRBJ1-2, with 8 positions matching TRBD1. The V gene end was trimmed by 4 bases and the J gene end by 4 bases; junction bases not matched to a gene: 2. This CDR3 comprises 13 residues. Germline V gene data show CDR1 as MNHEY and CDR2 as SVGAGI.

There are a few counts of this clonotype. The junction and the germline gene differ at one end; a read error may be behind it. The V call is TRBV20-1, the J call TRBJ2-2, with TRBD2 identical over 8 bases. This CDR3 has 14 amino acids. Germline CDR1 reads DFQATT; CDR2 reads SNEGSKA (reference sequence). The CDR3 loop is CSATRGGSTGELLF. The CDR3 nucleotides are TGCAGTGCGACCCGGGGGGGCTCAACCGGGGAGCTGCTTTTT.

This clonotype was observed a handful of times. The CDR3 reads CASSVEAGSYEQYF. The DNA of the CDR3 is TGTGCCAGCAGCGTAGAAGCGGGATCTTACGAGCAGTACTTC. The chain employs TRBV9 and TRBJ2-5, with 7 bases fitting TRBD2. The better agreement between TRBJ2-7 and the DNA end casts doubt on the J call. This CDR3 is built from 14 residues. Germline values: CDR1 SGDLS, CDR2 YYNGEE.

This clonotype has just a few counts. The rearrangement links TRBV6-2 or TRBV6-3 to TRBJ1-5, with a tentative D call TRBD1 (6 bases). The CDR3 sequence is 14 residues long. Trimming stripped 7 bases from V and 9 bases from J, with 19 bases between. Germline CDR1 reads MNHEY; CDR2 reads SVGEGT. The DNA for the CDR3 is TGTGCCAGCAAGCCTTCAGGGGATTCAGGGCCCCAGCATTTT. Encoded protein: CASKPSGDSGPQHF.